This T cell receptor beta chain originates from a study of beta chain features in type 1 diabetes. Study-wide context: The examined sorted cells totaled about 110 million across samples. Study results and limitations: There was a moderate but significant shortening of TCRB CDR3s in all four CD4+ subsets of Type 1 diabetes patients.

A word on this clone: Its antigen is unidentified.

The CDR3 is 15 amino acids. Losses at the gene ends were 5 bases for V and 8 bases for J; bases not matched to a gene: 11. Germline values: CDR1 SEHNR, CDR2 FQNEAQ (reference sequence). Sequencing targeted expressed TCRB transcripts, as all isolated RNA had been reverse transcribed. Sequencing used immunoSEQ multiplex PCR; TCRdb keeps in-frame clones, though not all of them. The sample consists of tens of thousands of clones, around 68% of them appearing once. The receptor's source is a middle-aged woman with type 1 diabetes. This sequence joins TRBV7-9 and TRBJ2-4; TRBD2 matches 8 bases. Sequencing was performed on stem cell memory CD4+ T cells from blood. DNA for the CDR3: TGTGCCAGCAGCCAAAGGGCCAGCGGGAGTGACATTCAGTACTTC. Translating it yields CASSQRASGSDIQYF. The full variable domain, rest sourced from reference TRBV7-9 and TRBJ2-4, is DTGVSQNPRHKITKRGQNVTFRCDPISEHNRLYWYRQTLGQGPEFLTYFQNEAQLEKSRLLSDRFSAERPKGSFSTLEIQRTEQGDSAMYLCASSQRASGSDIQYFGAGTRLSVL.